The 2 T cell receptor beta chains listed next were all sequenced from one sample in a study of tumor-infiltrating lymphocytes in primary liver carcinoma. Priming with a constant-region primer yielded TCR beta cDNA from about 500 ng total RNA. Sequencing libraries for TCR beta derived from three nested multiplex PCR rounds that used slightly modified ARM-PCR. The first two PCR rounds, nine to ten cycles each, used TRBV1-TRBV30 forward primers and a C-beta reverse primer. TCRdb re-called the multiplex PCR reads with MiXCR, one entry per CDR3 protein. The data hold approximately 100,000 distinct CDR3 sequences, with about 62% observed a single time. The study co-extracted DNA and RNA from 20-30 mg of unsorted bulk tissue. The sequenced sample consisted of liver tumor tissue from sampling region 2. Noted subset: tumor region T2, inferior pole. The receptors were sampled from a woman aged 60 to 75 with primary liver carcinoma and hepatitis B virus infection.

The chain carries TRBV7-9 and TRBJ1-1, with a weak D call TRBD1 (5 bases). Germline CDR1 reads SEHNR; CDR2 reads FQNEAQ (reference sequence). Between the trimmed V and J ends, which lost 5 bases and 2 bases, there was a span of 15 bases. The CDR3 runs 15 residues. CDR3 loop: CASSPPTDCNTEAFF. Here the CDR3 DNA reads TGTGCCAGCAGCCCCCCGACAGACTGTAACACTGAAGCTTTCTTT. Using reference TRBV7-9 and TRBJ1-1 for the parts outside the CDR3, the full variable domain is DTGVSQNPRHKITKRGQNVTFRCDPISEHNRLYWYRQTLGQGPEFLTYFQNEAQLEKSRLLSDRFSAERPKGSFSTLEIQRTEQGDSAMYLCASSPPTDCNTEAFFGQGTRLTVV.

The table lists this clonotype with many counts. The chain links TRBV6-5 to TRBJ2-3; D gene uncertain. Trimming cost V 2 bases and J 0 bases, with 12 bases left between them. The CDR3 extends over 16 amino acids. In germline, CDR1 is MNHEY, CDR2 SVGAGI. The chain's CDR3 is CASSYRGTSSTDTQYF. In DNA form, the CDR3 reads TGTGCCAGCAGTTACCGTGGCACTTCTAGCACAGATACGCAGTATTTT.